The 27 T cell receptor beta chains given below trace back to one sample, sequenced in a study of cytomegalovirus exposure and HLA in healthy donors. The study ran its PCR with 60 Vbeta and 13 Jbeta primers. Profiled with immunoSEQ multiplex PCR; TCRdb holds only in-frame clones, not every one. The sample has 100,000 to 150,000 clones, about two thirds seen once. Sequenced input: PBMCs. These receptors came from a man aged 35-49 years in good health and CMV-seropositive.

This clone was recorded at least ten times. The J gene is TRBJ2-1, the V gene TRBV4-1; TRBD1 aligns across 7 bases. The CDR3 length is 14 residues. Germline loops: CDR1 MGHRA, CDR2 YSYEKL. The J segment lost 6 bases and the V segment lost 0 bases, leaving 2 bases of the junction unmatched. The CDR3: CASSQEGDSNEQFF. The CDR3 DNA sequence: TGCGCCAGCAGCCAAGAAGGGGACAGCAATGAGCAGTTCTTC.

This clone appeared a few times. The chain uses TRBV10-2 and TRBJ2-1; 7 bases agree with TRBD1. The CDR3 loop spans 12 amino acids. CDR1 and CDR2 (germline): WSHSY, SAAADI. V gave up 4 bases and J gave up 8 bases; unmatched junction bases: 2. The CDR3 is CASSGQGDEQFF. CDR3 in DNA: TGCGCCAGCAGTGGACAGGGCGATGAGCAGTTCTTC.

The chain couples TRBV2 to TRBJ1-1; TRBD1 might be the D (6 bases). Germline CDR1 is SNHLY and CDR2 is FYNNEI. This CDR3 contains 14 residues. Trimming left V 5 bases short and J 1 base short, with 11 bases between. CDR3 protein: CASSNRESNTEAFF. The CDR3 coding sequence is TGTGCCAGCAGTAACAGGGAGTCGAACACTGAAGCTTTCTTT.

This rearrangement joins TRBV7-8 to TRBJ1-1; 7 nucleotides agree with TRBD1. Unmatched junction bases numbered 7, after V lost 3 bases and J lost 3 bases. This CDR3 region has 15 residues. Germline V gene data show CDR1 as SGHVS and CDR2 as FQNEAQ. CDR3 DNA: TGTGCCAGCAGCTTCCGAGGACAGGCACACACTGAAGCTTTCTTT. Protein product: CASSFRGQAHTEAFF.

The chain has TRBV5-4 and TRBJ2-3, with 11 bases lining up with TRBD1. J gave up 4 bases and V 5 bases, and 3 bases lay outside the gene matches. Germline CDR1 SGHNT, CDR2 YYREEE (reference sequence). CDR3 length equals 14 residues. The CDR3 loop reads CASRDRGRADTQYF. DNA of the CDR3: TGTGCCAGCAGGGACAGGGGGCGAGCAGATACGCAGTATTTT.

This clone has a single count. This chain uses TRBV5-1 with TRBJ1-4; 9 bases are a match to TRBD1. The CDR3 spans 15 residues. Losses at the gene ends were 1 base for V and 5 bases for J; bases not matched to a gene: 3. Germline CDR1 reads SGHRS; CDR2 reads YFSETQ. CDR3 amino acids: CASSLLGQGNEKLFF. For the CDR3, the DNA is TGCGCCAGCAGCTTGTTAGGACAGGGGAATGAAAAACTGTTTTTT.

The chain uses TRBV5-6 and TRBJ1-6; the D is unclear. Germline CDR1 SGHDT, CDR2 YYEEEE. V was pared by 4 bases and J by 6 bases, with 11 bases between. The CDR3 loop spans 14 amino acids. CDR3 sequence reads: CASSLNIGNSPLHF. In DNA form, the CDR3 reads TGTGCCAGCAGCCTGAATATCGGTAATTCACCCCTCCACTTT.

CDR3 sequence (DNA): TGTGCCAGCTCACCACCGTCGGGTGGGAACACCGGGGAGCTGTTTTTT. It translates to CASSPPSGGNTGELFF. This chain connects TRBV18 to TRBJ2-2; no clear D. The CDR3 runs 16 residues. Germline CDR1 is KGHSH and CDR2 is LQKENI. V lost 0 bases, J lost 1 base, and 9 bases lay in between.

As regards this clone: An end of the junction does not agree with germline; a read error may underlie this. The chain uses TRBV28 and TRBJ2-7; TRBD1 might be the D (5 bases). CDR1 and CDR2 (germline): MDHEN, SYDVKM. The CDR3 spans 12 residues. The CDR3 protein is CASAEAIDSQSF. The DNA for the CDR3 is TGTGCCAGCGCCGAGGCTATTGACAGCCAAAGCTTC. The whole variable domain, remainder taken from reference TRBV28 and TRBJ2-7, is DVKVTQSSRYLVKRTGEKVFLECVQDMDHENMFWYRQDPGLGLRLIYFSYDVKMKEKGDIPEGYSVSREKKERFSLILESASTNQTSMYLCASAEAIDSQSFGPGTRLTVT.

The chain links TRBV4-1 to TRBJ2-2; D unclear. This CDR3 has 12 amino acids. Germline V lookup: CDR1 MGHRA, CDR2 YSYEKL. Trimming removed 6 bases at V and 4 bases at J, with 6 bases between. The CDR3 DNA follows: TGCGCCAGCAGTCTCGTCACCGGGGAGCTGTTTTTT. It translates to CASSLVTGELFF.

CDR3 coding DNA: TGCGCCAGCAGCTTGCAACCAGGGGGCCAAAGCACAGATACGCAGTATTTT. Encoded protein: CASSLQPGGQSTDTQYF. The rearrangement joins TRBV5-1 to TRBJ2-3, with 8 bases fitting TRBD1. V dropped 1 base and J dropped 0; count of bases not matched to a gene: 7. CDR1 is SGHRS and CDR2 is YFSETQ in the germline V gene. The CDR3 is 17 residues long.

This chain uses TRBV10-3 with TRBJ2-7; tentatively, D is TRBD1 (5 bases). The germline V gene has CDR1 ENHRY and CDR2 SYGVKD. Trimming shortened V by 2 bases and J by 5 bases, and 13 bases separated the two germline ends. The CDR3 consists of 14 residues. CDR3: CAISEGHLRNEQYF. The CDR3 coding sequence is TGTGCCATCAGTGAGGGACACCTTCGGAACGAGCAGTACTTC.

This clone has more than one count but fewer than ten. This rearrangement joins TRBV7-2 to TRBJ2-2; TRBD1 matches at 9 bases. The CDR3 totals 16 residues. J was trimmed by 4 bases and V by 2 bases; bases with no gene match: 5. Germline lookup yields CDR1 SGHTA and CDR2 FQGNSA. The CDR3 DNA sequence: TGTGCCAGCAGCTTATTTGGACAGGGGACCACCGGGGAGCTGTTTTTT. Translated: CASSLFGQGTTGELFF.

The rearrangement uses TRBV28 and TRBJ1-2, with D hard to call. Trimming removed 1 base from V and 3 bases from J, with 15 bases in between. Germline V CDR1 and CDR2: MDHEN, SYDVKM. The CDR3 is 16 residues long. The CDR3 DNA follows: TGTGCCAGCAGTTTATCCCTTGTGGCGGTGGACTATGGCTACACCTTC. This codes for CASSLSLVAVDYGYTF.

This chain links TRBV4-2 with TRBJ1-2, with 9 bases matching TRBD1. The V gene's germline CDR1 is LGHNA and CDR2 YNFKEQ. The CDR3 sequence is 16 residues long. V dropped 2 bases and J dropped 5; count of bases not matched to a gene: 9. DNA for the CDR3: TGTGCCAGCAGCCAACAAACCGGGACAGGGTATTATGGCTACACCTTC. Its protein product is CASSQQTGTGYYGYTF.

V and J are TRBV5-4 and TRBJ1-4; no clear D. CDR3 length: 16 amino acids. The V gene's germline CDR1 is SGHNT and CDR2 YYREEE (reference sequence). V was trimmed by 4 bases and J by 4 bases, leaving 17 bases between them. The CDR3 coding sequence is TGTGCCAGCAGCCTCAGGTTAAGCCAAGTTAATGAAAAACTGTTTTTT. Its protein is CASSLRLSQVNEKLFF.

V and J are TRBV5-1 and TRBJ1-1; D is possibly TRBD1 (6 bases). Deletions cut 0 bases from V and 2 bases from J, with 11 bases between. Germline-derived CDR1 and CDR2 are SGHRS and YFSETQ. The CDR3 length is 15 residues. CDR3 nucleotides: TGCGCCAGCAGCTTGGAGGGACACGGTAACACTGAAGCTTTCTTT. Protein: CASSLEGHGNTEAFF.

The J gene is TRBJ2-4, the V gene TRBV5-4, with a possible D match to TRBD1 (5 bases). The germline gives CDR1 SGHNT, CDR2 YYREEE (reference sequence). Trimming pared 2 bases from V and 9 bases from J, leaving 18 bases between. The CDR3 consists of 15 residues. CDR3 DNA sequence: TGTGCCAGCAGCTTTGGGGCATCTACAGGCGGCATTCAGTACTTC. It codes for CASSFGASTGGIQYF.

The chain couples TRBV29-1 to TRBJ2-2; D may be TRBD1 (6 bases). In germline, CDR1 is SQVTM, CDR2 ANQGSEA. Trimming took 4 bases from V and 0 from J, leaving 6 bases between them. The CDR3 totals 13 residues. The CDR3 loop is CSVGTANTGELFF. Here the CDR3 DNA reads TGCAGCGTTGGGACAGCGAACACCGGGGAGCTGTTTTTT.

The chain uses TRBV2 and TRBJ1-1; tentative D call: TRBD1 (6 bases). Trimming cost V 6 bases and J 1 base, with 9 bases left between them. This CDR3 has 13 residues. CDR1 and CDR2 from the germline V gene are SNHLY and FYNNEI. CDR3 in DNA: TGTGCCAGCAGGGCGACAGGGAACACTGAAGCTTTCTTT. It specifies CASRATGNTEAFF. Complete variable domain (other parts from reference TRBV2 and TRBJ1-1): EPEVTQTPSHQVTQMGQEVILRCVPISNHLYFYWYRQILGQKVEFLVSFYNNEISEKSEIFDDQFSVERPDGSNFTLKIRSTKLEDSAMYFCASRATGNTEAFFGQGTRLTVV.

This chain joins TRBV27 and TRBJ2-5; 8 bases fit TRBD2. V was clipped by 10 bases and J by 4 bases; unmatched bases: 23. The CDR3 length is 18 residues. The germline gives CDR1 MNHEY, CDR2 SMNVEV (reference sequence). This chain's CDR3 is CATRKSGGWAGGVETQYF. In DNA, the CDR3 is TGTGCCACCAGAAAGTCAGGTGGCTGGGCGGGAGGAGTAGAGACCCAGTACTTC.

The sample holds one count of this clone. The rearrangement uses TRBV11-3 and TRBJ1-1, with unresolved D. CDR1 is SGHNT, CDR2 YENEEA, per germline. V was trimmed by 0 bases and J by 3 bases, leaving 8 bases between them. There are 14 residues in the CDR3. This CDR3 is CASSLDNSHTEAFF. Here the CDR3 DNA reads TGTGCCAGCAGCTTAGACAACAGTCACACTGAAGCTTTCTTT.

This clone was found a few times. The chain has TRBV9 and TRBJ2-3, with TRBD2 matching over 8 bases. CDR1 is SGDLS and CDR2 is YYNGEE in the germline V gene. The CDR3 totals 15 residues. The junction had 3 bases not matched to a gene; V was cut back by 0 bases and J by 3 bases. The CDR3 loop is CASSVVVAGTDTQYF. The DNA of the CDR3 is TGTGCCAGCAGCGTAGTGGTAGCGGGGACAGATACGCAGTATTTT.

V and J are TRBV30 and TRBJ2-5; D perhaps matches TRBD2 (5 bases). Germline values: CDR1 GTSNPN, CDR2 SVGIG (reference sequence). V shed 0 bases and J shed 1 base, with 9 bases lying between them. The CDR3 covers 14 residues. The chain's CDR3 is CAWSVTRAQETQYF. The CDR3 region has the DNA TGTGCCTGGAGTGTAACGAGGGCCCAAGAGACCCAGTACTTC.

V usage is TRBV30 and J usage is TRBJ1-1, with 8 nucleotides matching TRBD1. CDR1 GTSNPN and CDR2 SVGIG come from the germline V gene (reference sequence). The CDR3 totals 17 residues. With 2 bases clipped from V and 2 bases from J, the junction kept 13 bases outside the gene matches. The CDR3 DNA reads TGTGCCTGGAGTATCTGGACAGGGAGTGGGGGTAACACTGAAGCTTTCTTT. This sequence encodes CAWSIWTGSGGNTEAFF.

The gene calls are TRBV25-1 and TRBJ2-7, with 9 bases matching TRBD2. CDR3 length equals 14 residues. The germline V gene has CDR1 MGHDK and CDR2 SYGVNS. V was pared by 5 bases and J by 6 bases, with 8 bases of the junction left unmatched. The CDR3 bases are TGTGCCAGCAGTTCATGGCGGGGGGGAATCGAGCAGTACTTC. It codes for CASSSWRGGIEQYF.

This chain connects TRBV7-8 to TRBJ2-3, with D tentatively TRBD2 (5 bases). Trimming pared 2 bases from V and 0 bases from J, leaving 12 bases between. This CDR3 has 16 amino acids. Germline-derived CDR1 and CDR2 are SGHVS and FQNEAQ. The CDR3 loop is CASSLIIASSTDTQYF. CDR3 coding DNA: TGTGCCAGCAGCTTAATAATAGCTAGCAGCACAGATACGCAGTATTTT.